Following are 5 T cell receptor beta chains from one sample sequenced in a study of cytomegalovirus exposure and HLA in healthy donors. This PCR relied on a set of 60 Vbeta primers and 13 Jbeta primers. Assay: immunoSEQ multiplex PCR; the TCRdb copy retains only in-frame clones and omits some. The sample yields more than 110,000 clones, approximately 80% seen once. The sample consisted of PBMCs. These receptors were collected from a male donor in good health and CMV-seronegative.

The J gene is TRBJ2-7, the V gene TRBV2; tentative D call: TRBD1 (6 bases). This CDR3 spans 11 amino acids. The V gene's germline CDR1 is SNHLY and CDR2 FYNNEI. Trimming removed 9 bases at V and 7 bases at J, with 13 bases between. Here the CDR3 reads CASADSREQYF. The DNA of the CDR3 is TGTGCCAGTGCGGACAGCCGAGAGCAGTACTTC.

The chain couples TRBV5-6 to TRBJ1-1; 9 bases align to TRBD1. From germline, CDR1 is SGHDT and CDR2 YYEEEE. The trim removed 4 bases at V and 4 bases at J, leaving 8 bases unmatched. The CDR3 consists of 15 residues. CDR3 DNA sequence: TGTGCCAGCAGCCTATTGTTGGGACAGGGCACTGAAGCTTTCTTT. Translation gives CASSLLLGQGTEAFF.

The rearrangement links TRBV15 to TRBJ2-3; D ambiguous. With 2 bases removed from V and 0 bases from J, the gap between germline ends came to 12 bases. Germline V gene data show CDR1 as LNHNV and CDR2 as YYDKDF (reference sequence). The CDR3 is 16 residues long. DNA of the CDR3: TGTGCCACCAGCAGACTTTCTAGAGGAAGCACAGATACGCAGTATTTT. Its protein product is CATSRLSRGSTDTQYF.

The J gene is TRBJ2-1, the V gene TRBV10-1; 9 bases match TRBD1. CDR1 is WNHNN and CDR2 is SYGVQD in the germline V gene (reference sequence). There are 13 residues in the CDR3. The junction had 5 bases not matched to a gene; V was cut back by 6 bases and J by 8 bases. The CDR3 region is CASRQGANDEQFF. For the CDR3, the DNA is TGCGCCAGCAGACAGGGGGCGAACGATGAGCAGTTCTTC.

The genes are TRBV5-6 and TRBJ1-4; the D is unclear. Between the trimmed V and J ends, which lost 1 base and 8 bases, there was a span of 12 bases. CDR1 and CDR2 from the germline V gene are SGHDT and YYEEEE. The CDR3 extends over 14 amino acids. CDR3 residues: CASSLSQVQEKLFF. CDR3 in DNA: TGTGCCAGCAGCTTGTCCCAGGTTCAGGAAAAACTGTTTTTT.